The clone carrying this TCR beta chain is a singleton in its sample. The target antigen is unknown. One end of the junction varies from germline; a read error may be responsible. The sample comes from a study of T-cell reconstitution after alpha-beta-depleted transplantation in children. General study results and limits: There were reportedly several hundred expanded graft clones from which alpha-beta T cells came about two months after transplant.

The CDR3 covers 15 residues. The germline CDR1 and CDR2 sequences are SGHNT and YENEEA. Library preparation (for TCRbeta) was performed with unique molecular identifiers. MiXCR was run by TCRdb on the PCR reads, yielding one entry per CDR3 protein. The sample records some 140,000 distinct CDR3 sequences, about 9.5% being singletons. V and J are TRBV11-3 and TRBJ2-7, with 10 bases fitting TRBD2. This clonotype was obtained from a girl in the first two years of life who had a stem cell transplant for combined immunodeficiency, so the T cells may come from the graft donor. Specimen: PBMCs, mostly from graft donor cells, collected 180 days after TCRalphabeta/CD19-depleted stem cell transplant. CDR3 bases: TGTGCCAGCAGCCCAGGACTAGCGGAAGTCTACGAGCAGTCCTTC. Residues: CASSPGLAEVYEQSF.